These 8 T cell receptor beta chains originate from one sample sequenced in a study of T cell changes during pregnancy in multiple sclerosis. The assay was immunoSEQ multiplex PCR, and TCRdb's table has in-frame clones only and misses some. Of 45,000 to 60,000 clones listed, approximately 90% are singletons. The material sequenced was CD4+ T cells from peripheral blood mononuclear cells, taken before pregnancy. All receptors come from a female donor with multiple sclerosis, enrolled in a pregnancy study.

The V and J genes are TRBV29-1 and TRBJ1-1; the match to TRBD1 covers 7 bases. V shed 3 bases and J 5 bases; nucleotides not matched to a gene: 18. This CDR3 contains 17 residues. The germline CDR1 and CDR2 sequences are SQVTM and ANQGSEA. The DNA for the CDR3 is TGCAGCGTTGAGAAGTCTAGGTCACAGGGGCGTTTGACTGAAGCTTTCTTT. Amino acids: CSVEKSRSQGRLTEAFF.

This chain joins TRBV25-1 and TRBJ2-5, with 7 bases aligning to TRBD2. This CDR3 region has 14 residues. V lost 6 bases to trimming and J lost 5 bases; unmatched junction nucleotides: 9. Germline assignment: CDR1 MGHDK and CDR2 SYGVNS. CDR3 region: CASRYHDGRETQYF. CDR3 nucleotides: TGTGCCAGCAGGTACCACGACGGGAGGGAGACCCAGTACTTC.

DNA for the CDR3: TGTGCCTGGAACGACCAGGGGGAAAGTCAGCCCCAGCATTTT. Residues: CAWNDQGESQPQHF. V is TRBV30 and J is TRBJ1-5; 7 bases are shared with TRBD1. Trimming took 4 bases from V and 6 from J; bases not matched to a gene: 9. The CDR3 sequence is 14 residues long. The germline CDR1 and CDR2 sequences are GTSNPN and SVGIG (reference sequence).

This clone was recorded once. The chain's CDR3 is CASSHPRDRGFDGYTF. Here the CDR3 DNA reads TGCGCCAGCAGCCACCCCCGGGACAGGGGGTTTGATGGCTACACCTTC. V is TRBV4-3 and J is TRBJ1-2; 11 bases are a match to TRBD1. Per the germline V gene, CDR1 is LGHNA and CDR2 is YSLEER. V lost 3 bases, J lost 6 bases, and 9 bases stayed unmatched. CDR3 length: 16 residues.

V and J are TRBV29-1 and TRBJ2-3; 9 bases align to TRBD1. Per the germline V gene, CDR1 is SQVTM and CDR2 is ANQGSEA. This CDR3 is 15 amino acids long. V shed 4 bases, J shed 2 bases, and the junction held 7 bases outside the gene matches. The CDR3 DNA reads TGCAGCGTTGGATTGGGACAGGGAATCACAGATACGCAGTATTTT. Protein product: CSVGLGQGITDTQYF.

The chain is built from TRBV5-4 and TRBJ1-2; D call uncertain. V was pared by 3 bases and J by 0 bases, with 9 bases between. The germline V gene has CDR1 SGHNT and CDR2 YYREEE (reference sequence). CDR3 length: 14 amino acids. The CDR3 loop reads CASSSPGANYGYTF. The CDR3 DNA sequence: TGTGCCAGCAGCTCGCCCGGGGCTAACTATGGCTACACCTTC.

The chain is built from TRBV7-6 and TRBJ2-7; TRBD1 aligns across 8 bases. This CDR3 is built from 14 residues. Germline V gives CDR1 SGHVS, CDR2 FNYEAQ. Trimming took 6 bases from V and 3 from J; bases not matched to a gene: 7. The CDR3 loop is CASSSRDRLYEQYF. The CDR3 nucleotides are TGTGCCAGCAGTTCCCGGGACAGGCTCTACGAGCAGTACTTC.

The CDR3 coding sequence is TGCGCCAGCAGCCCCCAGGGCGCAGATACGCAGTATTTT. It specifies CASSPQGADTQYF. J is TRBJ2-3 and V is TRBV4-1, with D maybe TRBD1 (5 bases). CDR1 MGHRA and CDR2 YSYEKL come from the germline V gene. Trimming shortened V by 4 bases and J by 4 bases, and 9 bases separated the two germline ends. The CDR3 totals 13 residues.